This record concerns one T cell receptor (beta chain) sequence. This CDR3 is 12 amino acids long. Study processing details: Amplified reference gene primers provided the basis for estimating nucleated cell counts. Here immunoSEQ multiplex PCR was the method, and the copy in TCRdb shows in-frame clones only, minus some. D and trimming were read from the DNA, whereas the V and J calls and clone size are those reported in that table. The data hold about 33,000 clones, with 85% to 90% observed a single time. This sample stems from a study of blood T cell repertoires in COVID-19. About the research overall: The analysed material was cDNA or gDNA that came from T cells, B-cell-depleted T cells, or PBMCs.

This chain links TRBV23-1 with TRBJ1-4; the match to TRBD1 covers 7 bases. TRBV23-1 is classed as an ORF, of uncertain function. This clonotype was obtained from a human donor in a cohort sampled during active COVID-19. Sequenced: peripheral blood. CDR3 nucleotides: TGCGCTAGACCGTTACACCGGGACAGTGGATTTTTT. This encodes CARPLHRDSGFF.